These T cell receptor beta chains were read from a single sample in a study of cytomegalovirus exposure and HLA in healthy donors. Using immunoSEQ multiplex PCR, the repertoire was profiled, and TCRdb retains in-frame clones only, with some absent. The sample records over 150,000 clones, roughly 74% being singletons. Sequencing was performed on PBMCs. The receptors shown here come from a man between 18 and 35 years old in good health and CMV-seronegative. Both conserved end residues are part of each CDR3. The D gene is left open where the match is weak. The size entry is marked missing in some rows and otherwise reads once, few, many or a size class.

.	.	TRBV10-2	TRBJ1-1	CASSDGAGYTEAFF	TGCGCCAGCAGTGATGGGGCTGGGTACACTGAAGCTTTCTTT
few	.	TRBV21-1	TRBJ1-1	CASSKDGQGQGITEAFF	TGTGCCAGCAGCAAAGATGGGCAGGGACAGGGGATCACTGAAGCTTTCTTT
.	.	TRBV19	TRBJ2-1	CASSIGTGGEQFF	TGTGCCAGTAGTATCGGGACTGGCGGTGAGCAGTTCTTC
.	.	TRBV13	TRBJ2-2	CASSFRGGTGELFF	TGTGCCAGCAGCTTCAGGGGTGGCACCGGGGAGCTGTTTTTT
.	.	TRBV29-1	TRBJ1-1	CSVRSPGNTEAFF	TGCAGCGTTCGGTCCCCGGGGAACACTGAAGCTTTCTTT
.	.	TRBV19	TRBJ1-5	CASSIMAGLSNQPQHF	TGTGCCAGTAGTATAATGGCAGGGTTGAGCAATCAGCCCCAGCATTTT
.	TRBD2	TRBV14	TRBJ2-1	CASSRLLAGAYNEQFF	TGTGCCAGCAGCCGCCTACTAGCGGGAGCGTACAATGAGCAGTTCTTC
.	TRBD1	TRBV19	TRBJ1-5	CASSITGGRNQPQHF	TGTGCCAGTAGTATAACAGGGGGTAGAAATCAGCCCCAGCATTTT
once	TRBD1	TRBV19	TRBJ2-3	CASKDRHRSTDTQYF	TGTGCCAGCAAGGACAGGCACCGAAGCACAGATACGCAGTATTTT
.	.	TRBV4-1	TRBJ1-5	CASSQGDTYQPQHF	TGCGCCAGCAGCCAAGGGGACACCTATCAGCCCCAGCATTTT
.	.	TRBV7-8	TRBJ1-2	CASSPQTDRSYTF	TGTGCCAGCAGCCCACAAACGGACAGATCTTACACCTTC
.	.	TRBV28	TRBJ2-5	CASSRQRGRGETQYF	TGTGCCAGCAGTCGACAGCGTGGTCGGGGGGAGACCCAGTACTTC
.	TRBD1	TRBV19	TRBJ1-2	CASNTGQGTNYGYTF	TGTGCCAGTAACACGGGACAGGGAACAAACTATGGCTACACCTTC
.	.	TRBV30	TRBJ1-1	CAWSLSGGGAFF	TGTGCCTGGAGTCTTTCTGGGGGGGGAGCTTTCTTT
.	.	TRBV19	TRBJ1-4	CASSHGRENEKLFF	TGTGCCAGTAGTCACGGACGGGAGAATGAAAAACTGTTTTTT
.	TRBD1	TRBV7-6	TRBJ1-6	CASSLGSAGGNSPLHF	TGTGCCAGCAGCTTAGGTTCGGCAGGGGGCAATTCACCCCTCCACTTT
.	TRBD1	TRBV13	TRBJ1-1	CASSPGTGTKAFF	TGTGCCAGCAGCCCCGGGACAGGGACTAAAGCTTTCTTT
.	.	TRBV9	TRBJ2-6	CASSTQLGPANGLTF	TGTGCCAGCAGCACCCAACTTGGGCCCGCCAACGGCCTGACTTTC
.	.	TRBV5-4	TRBJ1-1	CASSSEGPGRQDAEAFF	TGTGCCAGCAGCTCGGAGGGCCCGGGACGGCAGGATGCTGAAGCTTTCTTT
.	TRBD2	TRBV11-2	TRBJ2-3	CASSLAGFTDTQYF	TGTGCCAGCAGTCTAGCGGGGTTCACAGATACGCAGTATTTT
.	.	TRBV7-2	TRBJ1-1	CASSLEFLGGVPEAFF	TGTGCCAGCAGCTTAGAATTTTTAGGGGGGGTCCCTGAAGCTTTCTTT
.	.	TRBV30	TRBJ1-6	CAWSAGTFSYNSPLHF	TGTGCCTGGAGCGCAGGCACCTTCTCCTATAATTCACCCCTCCACTTT
.	.	TRBV6-5	TRBJ1-1	CASSLPGYTEAFF	TGTGCCAGCAGCCTCCCAGGGTACACTGAAGCTTTCTTT
.	.	TRBV5-8	TRBJ2-1	CASSLGSVGDEQFF	TGTGCCAGCAGCTTGGGCTCAGTTGGAGATGAGCAGTTCTTC
.	.	TRBV5-4	TRBJ1-6	CASSLESRANSPLHF	TGTGCCAGCAGCTTGGAATCCAGGGCTAATTCACCCCTCCACTTT
.	.	TRBV29-1	TRBJ2-3	CSVRGGSTDTQYF	TGCAGCGTCCGCGGAGGTAGCACAGATACGCAGTATTTT
.	.	TRBV30	TRBJ1-1	CAWRSGGKRFEAFF	TGTGCCTGGAGGTCGGGCGGGAAGCGGTTTGAAGCTTTCTTT
.	TRBD1	TRBV7-9	TRBJ1-2	CASSSEGGGARLFYGYTF	TGTGCCAGCAGCTCCGAAGGAGGGGGCGCTCGGTTATTCTATGGCTACACCTTC
.	.	TRBV6-5	TRBJ1-2	CASSARHPANYGYTF	TGTGCCAGCAGTGCCCGACACCCAGCTAACTATGGCTACACCTTC
.	TRBD2	TRBV6-5	TRBJ2-3	CASSPTSGGADTQYF	TGTGCCAGCAGCCCGACTAGCGGGGGGGCGGATACGCAGTATTTT
.	TRBD1	TRBV19	TRBJ2-2	CASSIPTGANTGELFF	TGTGCCAGTAGTATCCCTACAGGGGCGAACACCGGGGAGCTGTTTTTT
.	TRBD1	TRBV7-9	TRBJ1-1	CASSPGTGKETEAFF	TGTGCCAGCAGCCCCGGGACAGGGAAGGAGACTGAAGCTTTCTTT
.	.	TRBV9	TRBJ2-2	CASSLRGRLGELFF	TGTGCCAGCAGCCTTCGAGGGCGGCTCGGGGAGCTGTTTTTT
.	.	TRBV27	TRBJ2-3	CASSLGRGTDTQYF	TGTGCCAGCAGTCTCGGACGGGGGACAGATACGCAGTATTTT
.	TRBD1	TRBV18	TRBJ1-2	CASSPIGGTDIYGYTF	TGTGCCAGCTCACCCATAGGCGGGACAGATATCTATGGCTACACCTTC
.	.	TRBV27	TRBJ1-6	CASQPRVTNSPLHF	TGTGCCAGTCAGCCCAGGGTGACAAATTCACCCCTCCACTTT
.	TRBD1	TRBV19	TRBJ1-4	CASNRQGSEKLFF	TGTGCCAGTAACAGACAGGGGAGTGAAAAACTGTTTTTT
.	TRBD2	TRBV5-1	TRBJ2-2	CASTRGGPDTGELFF	TGCGCCAGCACCCGCGGGGGGCCGGACACCGGGGAGCTGTTTTTT
.	.	TRBV5-1	TRBJ2-2	CASSSIRGTGELFF	TGCGCCAGCAGCTCAATACGAGGGACCGGGGAGCTGTTTTTT
.	TRBD1	TRBV27	TRBJ1-1	CASSPTGGEAFF	TGTGCCAGCAGCCCCACAGGGGGTGAAGCTTTCTTT
.	.	TRBV4-1	TRBJ2-1	CASSQSYEQFF	TGCGCCAGCAGCCAGTCATATGAGCAGTTCTTC
.	TRBD1	TRBV19	TRBJ1-5	CASSSQGGNQPQHF	TGTGCCAGTAGCTCTCAGGGGGGCAATCAGCCCCAGCATTTT
.	TRBD2	TRBV5-1	TRBJ2-3	CASSPTSGALISTDTQYF	TGCGCCAGCAGCCCGACTAGCGGGGCTCTAATTTCCACAGATACGCAGTATTTT
.	TRBD1	TRBV11-2	TRBJ1-2	CASSLEWDRYGYTF	TGTGCCAGCAGCTTAGAGTGGGACAGATATGGCTACACCTTC
.	TRBD2	TRBV2	TRBJ2-7	CASTYHPSGGTYEQYF	TGTGCCAGCACCTACCACCCTAGCGGGGGGACCTACGAGCAGTACTTC
.	.	TRBV5-1	TRBJ1-1	CASSFMGGTEAFF	TGCGCCAGCAGCTTTATGGGGGGGACTGAAGCTTTCTTT
.	TRBD2	TRBV4-3	TRBJ2-6	CASSQSGGSGANVLTF	TGCGCCAGCAGCCAGTCGGGGGGGTCGGGGGCCAACGTCCTGACTTTC
.	TRBD1	TRBV19	TRBJ1-5	CASGQGVNQPQHF	TGTGCCAGCGGACAGGGGGTTAATCAGCCCCAGCATTTT
.	TRBD2	TRBV5-1	TRBJ2-5	CASSLPTSGGAYLETQYF	TGCGCCAGCAGCTTGCCCACTAGCGGGGGGGCCTATTTGGAGACCCAGTACTTC
.	.	TRBV5-6	TRBJ1-2	CASSLLTGNNYGYTF	TGTGCCAGCAGCCTCCTGACGGGAAATAACTATGGCTACACCTTC
.	TRBD2	TRBV11-2	TRBJ2-3	CASSPRLAGTTDTQYF	TGTGCCAGCAGCCCTAGACTAGCGGGGACGACAGATACGCAGTATTTT
.	TRBD1	TRBV27	TRBJ2-3	CASSLGLGQGFSDTQYF	TGTGCCAGCAGTTTAGGTCTGGGACAGGGGTTCTCAGATACGCAGTATTTT
.	TRBD1	TRBV28	TRBJ2-4	CASSPDRGAKNIQYF	TGTGCCAGCAGCCCCGACAGGGGAGCCAAAAACATTCAGTACTTC
.	TRBD1	TRBV18	TRBJ1-1	CASSQGANTEAFF	TGTGCCAGCTCACAGGGGGCTAACACTGAAGCTTTCTTT
.	.	TRBV4-3	TRBJ2-7	CASSQGDNYEQYF	TGCGCCAGCAGCCAAGGGGACAATTACGAGCAGTACTTC
few	.	TRBV5-1	TRBJ2-5	CASSLSSGLQETQYF	TGCGCCAGCAGCTTGTCATCGGGTCTCCAAGAGACCCAGTACTTC
.	.	TRBV7-9	TRBJ1-2	CASSLVGGNYGYTF	TGTGCCAGCAGCTTAGTTGGAGGCAACTATGGCTACACCTTC
.	TRBD2	TRBV7-3	TRBJ2-3	CASSLAGGADTQYF	TGTGCCAGCAGCTTAGCGGGGGGGGCAGATACGCAGTATTTT
.	.	TRBV7-2	TRBJ2-2	CASSRRGSNTGELFF	TGTGCCAGCAGCCGGAGGGGATCGAACACCGGGGAGCTGTTTTTT